This T cell receptor (beta chain) was recorded in a study of cytomegalovirus exposure and HLA in healthy donors. General study findings and limits: Indistinguishable V segments such as TRBV6-2 and TRBV6-3 were excluded.

The CDR3 covers 15 residues. J lost 8 bases, V lost 0 bases, and 9 bases had no gene match. Germline CDR1 and CDR2: KGHSH and LQKENI. Regarding this clone: Its antigen is undetermined.

PCR involved 60 Vbeta and 13 Jbeta primers. Sequencing was performed with immunoSEQ multiplex PCR; in TCRdb, only in-frame clones are kept and a portion is missing. The sample contains approximately 160,000 clones, more than 70% of which appear only once. The J gene is TRBJ1-1, the V gene TRBV18; 7 bases agree with TRBD1. The specimen was PBMCs. The origin of this receptor is a male donor in good health and CMV-seronegative. CDR3: CASSPPVYRGMEAFF. Written as DNA, the CDR3 is TGTGCCAGCTCACCACCCGTTTACAGGGGCATGGAAGCTTTCTTT.